This T cell receptor (beta chain) was captured in a study of CD8+ T cells in alopecia areata. Notes on the study in general: Baseline CD8+ expansion's link to response remains uncertain, as there was one nonresponder. Affected scalp, especially in alopecia totalis/universalis, had a higher clonality than normal scalp did. In scalp and blood, many expanded lesional clones persisted during tofacitinib. Scalp clonality and expanded CD8+ clones among the top 100 fell significantly with tofacitinib.

Extraction and reverse transcription of RNA yielded cDNA as the sequencing template. Libraries were prepared by immunoSEQ multiplex PCR; TCRdb keeps only in-frame clonotypes and omits some of them. The sample includes about 200,000 clones, more than 30% of them seen just once. This CDR3 has 13 amino acids. With 4 bases clipped from V and 7 bases from J, the junction kept 7 bases outside the gene matches. Germline-derived CDR1 and CDR2 are SQVTM and ANQGSEA. As concerns this clone: Its antigen is not known.

Treatment meaning: oral pan-JAK inhibitor, 5-10 mg twice daily. The V and J genes are TRBV29-1 and TRBJ1-1, with 9 bases identical to TRBD1. Source: CD4+ T cells sorted from blood, taken at approximately week 30, from a patient treated with tofacitinib. The sequence was obtained from a human donor with alopecia areata. The CDR3 region is CSVVLQGAVEAFF. CDR3 DNA: TGCAGCGTTGTACTACAGGGGGCGGTTGAAGCTTTCTTT.